Only one count was recorded for the clone carrying this T cell receptor beta chain. These data belong to a study of shared T cell receptors in the human thymus. The method was immunoSEQ multiplex PCR; TCRdb's version includes in-frame clones alone and lacks a portion of them. This table holds some 640,000 clones, about 89% found once. The V gene's germline CDR1 is SQVTM and CDR2 ANQGSEA. The V and J ends lost 3 bases and 2 bases respectively, with 6 bases between them. This CDR3 contains 12 residues. These data are also associated with another study on human thymus T cells. That paper states: Corrective heart surgery yielded the resections from which the thymus tissue came. A high degree of thymic repertoire overlap among unrelated individuals was reported in related research.

The specimen was thymocytes. The receptor comes from a boy under three years old with a congenital heart defect. The chain links TRBV29-1 to TRBJ2-3; D is possibly TRBD2 (6 bases). CDR3 region: CSVERDTDTQYF. The CDR3 DNA sequence: TGCAGCGTTGAGCGGGACACAGATACGCAGTATTTT.